Presented here are 30 T cell receptor beta chains from one specimen sequenced in a study of T cell responses to AZD1222 COVID-19 vaccine. Repertoires were generated with immunoSEQ multiplex PCR, while TCRdb's copy carries only in-frame clones and drops some. The table has 90,000 or so clones, around nine tenths seen once; the top ten hold around 15%. Sequencing used peripheral blood, obtained on day 0 of AZD1222 vaccination. The receptors here all came from an adult in good health.

The genes are TRBV3-1 (or the pseudogene TRBV3-2) and TRBJ1-5; TRBD1 is a possible D gene (6 bases). Germline V gene sequence: CDR1 LGHDT, CDR2 YNNKEL (reference sequence). With 1 base removed from V and 4 bases from J, the gap between germline ends came to 8 bases. CDR3 length: 14 amino acids. The CDR3 loop reads CASSQAGTNQPQHF. The CDR3 bases are TGTGCCAGCAGCCAAGCGGGGACAAATCAGCCCCAGCATTTT.

The chain joins TRBV12-3 or TRBV12-4 to TRBJ1-2; possible D gene TRBD1, 5 bases. CDR3 length: 13 residues. Trimming took 1 base from V and 8 from J, leaving 11 bases between them. Here the CDR3 reads CASSLGAGVGYTF. For the CDR3, the DNA is TGTGCCAGCAGTTTAGGAGCGGGGGTCGGCTACACCTTC.

This clone was detected only a few times. V and J are TRBV4-2 and TRBJ2-1; 7 bases fit TRBD2. The germline CDR1 and CDR2 sequences are LGHNA and YNFKEQ. There are 15 residues in the CDR3. V lost 9 bases to trimming and J lost 0 bases; unmatched junction nucleotides: 8. The CDR3 is CARFSGPSSYNEQFF. CDR3 in DNA: TGTGCCAGATTTAGCGGGCCGAGCTCCTACAATGAGCAGTTCTTC.

The rearrangement joins TRBV18 to TRBJ1-1, with TRBD1 identical over 7 bases. After removal of 3 bases from V and 4 bases from J, the junction contained 8 bases not matched to a gene. The CDR3 sequence is 15 residues long. Germline V CDR1 and CDR2: KGHSH, LQKENI. CDR3 in DNA: TGTGCCAGCTCACCCTTGAGGGCAGGGGGCACTGAAGCTTTCTTT. Residues: CASSPLRAGGTEAFF.

The V call is TRBV7-9, the J call TRBJ1-6; 9 positions agree with TRBD1. The CDR3 has 15 residues. Trimming took 1 base from V and 13 from J; bases not matched to a gene: 8. Germline V CDR1 and CDR2: SEHNR, FQNEAQ (reference sequence). The CDR3 DNA sequence: TGTGCCAGCAGCTTAGATGGGACAGGGAGTTTCCCCCTCCACTTT. This gives the protein CASSLDGTGSFPLHF.

In regard to this clone: One end of the junction does not line up with germline, which may come from a read error. V and J are TRBV5-1 and TRBJ1-2; 8 bases fit TRBD1. CDR3 length equals 13 residues. Germline assignment: CDR1 SGHRS and CDR2 YFSETQ. The CDR3 coding sequence is TGCGCCAGCAGCCCGGACAGGGCCTATGTCTACACCTTC. This translates into CASSPDRAYVYTF.

This chain connects TRBV27 to TRBJ1-2; D perhaps matches TRBD1 (6 bases). The V end lost 0 bases, the J end lost 8 bases, and 16 bases lay between the germline ends. The CDR3 sequence is 15 residues long. Germline lookup yields CDR1 MNHEY and CDR2 SMNVEV (reference sequence). In DNA form, the CDR3 reads TGTGCCAGCAGTTTATCGACTGTTGGGGGCCGCGGCTACACCTTC. Encoded protein: CASSLSTVGGRGYTF.

The V and J genes are TRBV29-1 and TRBJ1-3, with TRBD1 identical over 7 bases. The CDR3 is 12 amino acids. The trim removed 7 bases at V and 0 bases at J, leaving 0 bases unmatched. Germline values: CDR1 SQVTM, CDR2 ANQGSEA. Here the CDR3 reads CSGQGSGNTIYF. CDR3 in DNA: TGCAGCGGACAGGGCTCTGGAAACACCATATATTTT.

This chain uses TRBV29-1 with TRBJ1-4; D is possibly TRBD1 (5 bases). Germline V gene sequence: CDR1 SQVTM, CDR2 ANQGSEA. The ends were cut back, 0 bases at V and 3 bases at J, with 8 bases in the middle. The CDR3 length is 14 residues. CDR3 sequence (DNA): TGCAGCGTTGAAGATAGGGGTTCTAATGAAAAACTGTTTTTT. It yields the protein CSVEDRGSNEKLFF.

This sequence joins TRBV5-1 and TRBJ1-1; 7 bases match TRBD1. Trimming cost V 1 base and J 3 bases; bases outside gene matches: 12. The CDR3 covers 17 residues. Germline CDR1 SGHRS, CDR2 YFSETQ. CDR3 in DNA: TGCGCCAGCAGCTTGAACAGGGGAAAAATTCACCACACTGAAGCTTTCTTT. Amino acid sequence: CASSLNRGKIHHTEAFF.

This clone was seen a few times. The chain joins TRBV19 to TRBJ2-6; possible D gene TRBD2, 5 bases. V dropped 7 bases and J dropped 4 bases, with 17 bases sitting between them. The germline CDR1 and CDR2 sequences are LNHDA and SQIVND (reference sequence). The length of the CDR3 is 16 residues. This chain's CDR3 is CASTTLIGLGANVLTF. DNA for the CDR3: TGTGCCAGTACCACGTTAATCGGACTCGGGGCCAACGTCCTGACTTTC.

The chain recombines TRBV14 with TRBJ1-4, with unresolved D. CDR1 is SGHDN and CDR2 is FVKESK in the germline V gene. The CDR3 runs 14 residues. V lost 2 bases to trimming and J lost 4 bases, with 8 bases between them. The CDR3 reads CASSQRVINEKLFF. The CDR3 DNA follows: TGTGCCAGCAGCCAAAGAGTGATTAATGAAAAACTGTTTTTT.

The chain joins TRBV5-1 to TRBJ2-7, with 8 positions matching TRBD2. The CDR3 covers 14 residues. Germline V gene sequence: CDR1 SGHRS, CDR2 YFSETQ. The ends lost 4 bases at V and 2 bases at J; junction bases unmatched: 5. CDR3 region: CASSETSGTYEQYF. DNA of the CDR3: TGCGCCAGCAGCGAAACTAGCGGTACCTACGAGCAGTACTTC.

This chain uses TRBV20-1 with TRBJ1-2; 11 bases fit TRBD1. CDR1 is DFQATT and CDR2 is SNEGSKA in the germline V gene (reference sequence). The CDR3 length is 13 residues. The trim removed 3 bases at V and 7 bases at J, leaving 4 bases unmatched. CDR3 sequence: CSASGQGAGGYTF. Written as DNA, the CDR3 is TGCAGTGCTAGTGGACAGGGGGCAGGTGGCTACACCTTC.

The J gene is TRBJ1-1, the V gene TRBV28; no reliable D call. Germline V gene sequence: CDR1 MDHEN, CDR2 SYDVKM. Trimming removed 2 bases from V and 2 bases from J, with 6 bases in between. This CDR3 has 13 amino acids. CDR3 in amino acids: CASSLNSNTEAFF. DNA of the CDR3: TGTGCCAGCAGTTTAAACAGCAACACTGAAGCTTTCTTT.

This chain connects TRBV4-1 to TRBJ2-7; the D is unclear. The CDR3 has 13 residues. Germline V CDR1 and CDR2: MGHRA, YSYEKL. V was cut by 3 bases and J by 3 bases, with 9 bases left in between. The CDR3, as DNA: TGCGCCAGCAGCCATCGTGGGGACTACGAGCAGTACTTC. Amino acid sequence: CASSHRGDYEQYF.

This chain connects TRBV19 to TRBJ1-1, with 9 bases lining up with TRBD1. Trimming took 3 bases from V and 5 from J; bases not matched to a gene: 4. Germline V gives CDR1 LNHDA, CDR2 SQIVND (reference sequence). The CDR3 has 14 residues. In DNA form, the CDR3 reads TGTGCCAGTAGTATCTGGACAGGGGAGACTGAAGCTTTCTTT. It yields the protein CASSIWTGETEAFF.

The chain joins TRBV15 to TRBJ2-1; 12 bases map to TRBD2. The germline V gene encodes CDR1 LNHNV and CDR2 YYDKDF (reference sequence). The ends lost 5 bases at V and 4 bases at J; junction bases unmatched: 15. The CDR3 sequence is 19 residues long. In nucleotides, the CDR3 is TGTGCCACCAGCCCCTACCCTCCCGCCGGGACTAGCGGGTACAATGAGCAGTTCTTC. It specifies CATSPYPPAGTSGYNEQFF.

This clone showed up just once. CDR3: CASSWGQGLSEAFF. CDR3 bases: TGTGCCAGCAGCTGGGGACAGGGGCTTTCAGAAGCTTTCTTT. The V and J genes are TRBV5-4 and TRBJ1-1, with TRBD1 matching over 10 bases. V gave up 3 bases and J gave up 8 bases; unmatched junction bases: 7. Germline V gene sequence: CDR1 SGHNT, CDR2 YYREEE (reference sequence). The CDR3 runs to 14 residues.

The chain combines TRBV27 with TRBJ2-1, with 12 bases matching TRBD1. This CDR3 has 15 residues. Trimming at V came to 5 bases and at J to 7 bases, leaving 6 bases not matched to a gene. Germline V CDR1 and CDR2: MNHEY, SMNVEV (reference sequence). CDR3 in DNA: TGTGCCAGCAGTCGCCGGGGACAGGGGGCAAATGAGCAGTTCTTC. It specifies CASSRRGQGANEQFF.

The chain couples TRBV30 to TRBJ2-7, with 7 bases fitting TRBD2. The V and J ends lost 0 bases and 3 bases, in that order; junction bases with no gene match: 5. This CDR3 has 14 residues. The germline CDR1 and CDR2 sequences are GTSNPN and SVGIG (reference sequence). The CDR3 loop is CAWSVFGRYYEQYF. The CDR3 DNA is TGTGCCTGGAGTGTATTCGGGAGGTACTACGAGCAGTACTTC.

The chain has TRBV10-3 and TRBJ2-1; 10 positions agree with TRBD2. The ends lost 4 bases at V and 7 bases at J; junction bases unmatched: 7. Per germline, CDR1 ENHRY and CDR2 SYGVKD. The CDR3 covers 15 residues. The CDR3 reads CAISARTSGANEQFF. The CDR3, as DNA: TGTGCCATCAGTGCTCGGACTAGCGGTGCGAATGAGCAGTTCTTC.

This clone was recorded once. The chain employs TRBV7-3 and TRBJ2-3; 11 bases fit TRBD2. The CDR3 loop spans 15 amino acids. V lost 5 bases, J lost 3 bases, and 4 bases stayed unmatched. CDR1 is SGHTA and CDR2 is FQGTGA in the germline V gene. CDR3 amino acids: CASSPRLAGTDTQYF. The CDR3 DNA follows: TGTGCCAGCAGCCCCAGACTAGCGGGAACAGATACGCAGTATTTT.

This clone was seen just once. The chain joins TRBV12-5 to TRBJ2-7; D not certain. Germline loops: CDR1 LGHNT, CDR2 FRNRAP. The V and J ends lost 0 bases and 6 bases respectively, with 6 bases between them. This CDR3 has 12 residues. The CDR3 DNA follows: TGTGCTAGTGGTTTGGTACACGGCGAGCAGTACTTC. Translating gives CASGLVHGEQYF.

This clone came up a few times. V and J are TRBV13 and TRBJ1-1; D not certain. V was clipped by 1 base and J by 11 bases, with 11 bases between them. This CDR3 is built from 12 residues. Germline CDR1 and CDR2: PRHDT and FYEKMQ (reference sequence). The CDR3, as DNA: TGTGCCAGCAGCTTAGCTCGGATGAGGGCTTTCTTT. Protein: CASSLARMRAFF.

The rearrangement uses TRBV7-9 and TRBJ2-7; 8 nucleotides line up with TRBD2. Looked up from germline, CDR1 is SEHNR and CDR2 is FQNEAQ (reference sequence). With 3 bases clipped from V and 6 bases from J, the junction kept 7 bases outside the gene matches. The CDR3 extends over 14 amino acids. Here the CDR3 reads CASSFFRGGAEQYF. The CDR3 coding sequence is TGTGCCAGCAGCTTCTTTCGGGGGGGCGCCGAGCAGTACTTC.

This chain links TRBV6-4 with TRBJ2-3; possibly TRBD2 for D (6 bases). Trimming stripped 6 bases from V and 0 bases from J, with 13 bases between. The germline V gene encodes CDR1 MRHNA and CDR2 SNTAGT. This CDR3 is 15 amino acids long. This CDR3 is CASSEDGTSTDTQYF. The DNA for the CDR3 is TGTGCCAGCAGCGAAGACGGGACTAGCACAGATACGCAGTATTTT.

V is TRBV28 and J is TRBJ1-5; D possibly corresponds to TRBD1 (5 bases). This CDR3 comprises 13 residues. The V end was cut by 6 bases, the J end by 6 bases, with 12 bases between. From germline, CDR1 is MDHEN and CDR2 SYDVKM. The CDR3 DNA reads TGTGCCAGCAGATACGGGGGGGGTCAGCCCCAGCATTTT. This codes for CASRYGGGQPQHF. Full variable domain (remainder filled in from reference TRBV28 and TRBJ1-5): DVKVTQSSRYLVKRTGEKVFLECVQDMDHENMFWYRQDPGLGLRLIYFSYDVKMKEKGDIPEGYSVSREKKERFSLILESASTNQTSMYLCASRYGGGQPQHFGDGTRLSIL.

This clone was counted a single time. The chain couples TRBV27 to TRBJ2-1; D might be TRBD2 (6 bases). Germline assignment: CDR1 MNHEY and CDR2 SMNVEV (reference sequence). The CDR3 spans 15 residues. The V end was cut by 7 bases, the J end by 0 bases, with 13 bases between. The CDR3 DNA follows: TGTGCCAGCAAGGCCCCCGGGAGCTCCTACAATGAGCAGTTCTTC. Amino acids: CASKAPGSSYNEQFF.

The J gene is TRBJ2-3, the V gene TRBV3-1 (or the pseudogene TRBV3-2); 13 bases map to TRBD2. The trim removed 8 bases at V and 2 bases at J, leaving 7 bases unmatched. Germline CDR1 reads LGHDT; CDR2 reads YNNKEL (reference sequence). This CDR3 contains 16 residues. This CDR3 reads CASQGGLAGTTDTQYF. CDR3 nucleotide sequence: TGTGCCAGCCAAGGGGGACTAGCGGGAACCACAGATACGCAGTATTTT.